This record covers a single TCR beta chain. Germline V gene data show CDR1 as SGHKS and CDR2 as YYEKEE (reference sequence). V lost 4 bases and J lost 2; bases outside the gene matches: 4. The CDR3 runs 14 residues. The record originates from a study of regulatory dendritic cells for organ transplantation. The method was immunoSEQ multiplex PCR; TCRdb's version includes in-frame clones alone and lacks a portion of them. This table holds over 20,000 clones, about 79% found once. This sequence was found in a human donor in good health. Sequencing was carried out using memory CD4+ T cells from blood. This sample's subset: CD45RO+ memory T cells. This rearrangement joins TRBV5-5 to TRBJ2-3; the match to TRBD1 covers 7 bases. The CDR3 DNA is TGTGCCAGCAGCATAGGGACAGCCACAGATACGCAGTATTTT. Translation: CASSIGTATDTQYF.